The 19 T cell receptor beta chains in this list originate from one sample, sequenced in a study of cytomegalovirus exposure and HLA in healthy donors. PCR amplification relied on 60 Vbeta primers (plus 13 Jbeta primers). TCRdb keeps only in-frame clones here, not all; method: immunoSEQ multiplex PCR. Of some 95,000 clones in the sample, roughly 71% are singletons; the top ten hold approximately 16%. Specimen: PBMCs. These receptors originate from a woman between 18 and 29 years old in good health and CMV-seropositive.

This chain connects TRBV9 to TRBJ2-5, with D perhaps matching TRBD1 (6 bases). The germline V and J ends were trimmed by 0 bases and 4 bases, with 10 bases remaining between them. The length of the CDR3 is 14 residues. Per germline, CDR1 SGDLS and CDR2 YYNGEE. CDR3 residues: CASSVDEGVETQYF. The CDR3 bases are TGTGCCAGCAGCGTAGATGAGGGGGTAGAGACCCAGTACTTC. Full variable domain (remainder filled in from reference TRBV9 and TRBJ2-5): DSGVTQTPKHLITATGQRVTLRCSPRSGDLSVYWYQQSLDQGLQFLIQYYNGEERAKGNILERFSAQQFPDLHSELNLSSLELGDSALYFCASSVDEGVETQYFGPGTRLLVL.

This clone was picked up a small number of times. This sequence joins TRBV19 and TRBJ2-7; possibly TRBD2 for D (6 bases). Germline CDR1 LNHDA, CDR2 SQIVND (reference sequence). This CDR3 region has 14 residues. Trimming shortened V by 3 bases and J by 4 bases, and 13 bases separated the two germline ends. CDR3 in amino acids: CASSIKEGRYEQYF. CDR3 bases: TGTGCCAGTAGTATTAAGGAGGGGCGGTACGAGCAGTACTTC.

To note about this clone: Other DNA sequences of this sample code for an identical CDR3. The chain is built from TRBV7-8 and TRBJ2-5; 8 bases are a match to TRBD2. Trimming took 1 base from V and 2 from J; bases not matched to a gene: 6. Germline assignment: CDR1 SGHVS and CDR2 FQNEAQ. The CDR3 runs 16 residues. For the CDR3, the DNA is TGTGCCAGCAGCTTAGAGGCGGGGGGATCGCAAGAGACCCAGTACTTC. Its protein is CASSLEAGGSQETQYF.

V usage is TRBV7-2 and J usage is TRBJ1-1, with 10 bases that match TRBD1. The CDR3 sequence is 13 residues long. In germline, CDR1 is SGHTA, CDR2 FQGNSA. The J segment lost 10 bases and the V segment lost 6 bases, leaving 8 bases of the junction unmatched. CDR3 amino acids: CASRLGQGIGAFF. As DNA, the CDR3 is TGTGCCAGCAGATTGGGACAGGGGATTGGAGCTTTCTTT.

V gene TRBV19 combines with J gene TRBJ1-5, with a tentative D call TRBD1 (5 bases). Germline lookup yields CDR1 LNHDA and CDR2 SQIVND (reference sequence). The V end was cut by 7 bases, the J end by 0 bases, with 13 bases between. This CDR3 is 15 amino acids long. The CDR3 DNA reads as TGTGCCAGTACCAACCAGGGCAGTAGCAATCAGCCCCAGCATTTT. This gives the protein CASTNQGSSNQPQHF.

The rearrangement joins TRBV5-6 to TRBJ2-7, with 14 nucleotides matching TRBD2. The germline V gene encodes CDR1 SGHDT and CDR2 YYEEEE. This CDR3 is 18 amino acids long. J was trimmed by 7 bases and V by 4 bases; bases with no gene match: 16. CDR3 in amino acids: CASSPGTSGRGREGEQYF. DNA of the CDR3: TGTGCCAGCAGCCCGGGGACTAGCGGGAGAGGTCGAGAAGGGGAGCAGTACTTC.

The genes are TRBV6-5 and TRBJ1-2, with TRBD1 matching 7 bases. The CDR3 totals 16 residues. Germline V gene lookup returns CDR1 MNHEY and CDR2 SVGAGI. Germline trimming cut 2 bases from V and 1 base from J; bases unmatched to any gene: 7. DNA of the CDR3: TGTGCCAGCAGTTACGGTGGGACAGACCTTAACTATGGCTACACCTTC. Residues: CASSYGGTDLNYGYTF.

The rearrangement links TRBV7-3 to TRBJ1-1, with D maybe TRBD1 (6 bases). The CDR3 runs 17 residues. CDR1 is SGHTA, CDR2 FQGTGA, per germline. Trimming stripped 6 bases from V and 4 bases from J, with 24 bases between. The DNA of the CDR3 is TGTGCCAGCAGACACTCGGGGGGGCGCGAGGAAGGCACTGAAGCTTTCTTT. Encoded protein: CASRHSGGREEGTEAFF.

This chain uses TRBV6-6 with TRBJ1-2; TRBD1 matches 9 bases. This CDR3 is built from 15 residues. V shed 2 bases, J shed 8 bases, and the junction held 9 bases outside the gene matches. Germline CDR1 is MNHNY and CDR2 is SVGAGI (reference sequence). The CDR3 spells CASSYQGQGAGGYTF. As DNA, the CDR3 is TGTGCCAGCAGTTACCAGGGACAGGGTGCTGGCGGCTACACCTTC.

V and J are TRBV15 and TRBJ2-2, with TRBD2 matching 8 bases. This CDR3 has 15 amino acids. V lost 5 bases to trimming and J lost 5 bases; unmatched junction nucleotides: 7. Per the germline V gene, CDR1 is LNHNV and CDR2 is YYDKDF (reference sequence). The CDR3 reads CATSSPGLGTGELFF. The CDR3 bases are TGTGCCACCAGCTCCCCGGGACTAGGGACCGGGGAGCTGTTTTTT. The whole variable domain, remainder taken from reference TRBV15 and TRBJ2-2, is DAMVIQNPRYQVTQFGKPVTLSCSQTLNHNVMYWYQQKSSQAPKLLFHYYDKDFNNEADTPDNFQSRRPNTSFCFLDIRSPGLGDTAMYLCATSSPGLGTGELFFGEGSRLTVL.

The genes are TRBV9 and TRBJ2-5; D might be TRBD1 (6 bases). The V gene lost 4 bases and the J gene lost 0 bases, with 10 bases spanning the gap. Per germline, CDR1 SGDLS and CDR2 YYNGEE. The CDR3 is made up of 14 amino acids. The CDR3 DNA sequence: TGTGCCAGCAGCTCTCAGGGGTACCAAGAGACCCAGTACTTC. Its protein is CASSSQGYQETQYF.

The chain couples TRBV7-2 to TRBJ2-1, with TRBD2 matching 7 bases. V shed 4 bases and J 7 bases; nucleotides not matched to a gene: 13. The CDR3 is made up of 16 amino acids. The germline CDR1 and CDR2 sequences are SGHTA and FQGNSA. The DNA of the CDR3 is TGTGCCAGCAGCTCCCAGGCGGGGGTCGCAGCTAATGAGCAGTTCTTC. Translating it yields CASSSQAGVAANEQFF.

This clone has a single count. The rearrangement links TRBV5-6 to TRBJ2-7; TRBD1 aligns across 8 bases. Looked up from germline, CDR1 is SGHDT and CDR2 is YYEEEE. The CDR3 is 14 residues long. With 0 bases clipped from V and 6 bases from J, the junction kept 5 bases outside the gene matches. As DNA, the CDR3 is TGTGCCAGCAGCTTGGGGACAGGGAACGCCGAGCAGTACTTC. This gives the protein CASSLGTGNAEQYF. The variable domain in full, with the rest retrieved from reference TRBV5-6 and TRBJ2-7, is DAGVTQSPTHLIKTRGQQVTLRCSPKSGHDTVSWYQQALGQGPQFIFQYYEEEERQRGNFPDRFSGHQFPNYSSELNVNALLLGDSALYLCASSLGTGNAEQYFGPGTRLTVT.

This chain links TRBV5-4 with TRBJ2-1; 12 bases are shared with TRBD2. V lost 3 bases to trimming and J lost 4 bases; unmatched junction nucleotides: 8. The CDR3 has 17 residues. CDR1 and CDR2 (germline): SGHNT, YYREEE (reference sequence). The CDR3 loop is CASSSRTSGVGYNEQFF. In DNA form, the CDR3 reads TGTGCCAGCAGCTCGCGGACTAGCGGGGTGGGATACAATGAGCAGTTCTTC.

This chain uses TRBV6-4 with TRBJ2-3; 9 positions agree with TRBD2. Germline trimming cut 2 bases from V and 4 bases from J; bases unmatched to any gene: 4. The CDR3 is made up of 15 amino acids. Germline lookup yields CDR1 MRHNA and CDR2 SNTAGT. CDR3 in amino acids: CASSDGGGAADTQYF. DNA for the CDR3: TGTGCCAGCAGTGACGGCGGGGGGGCGGCAGATACGCAGTATTTT.

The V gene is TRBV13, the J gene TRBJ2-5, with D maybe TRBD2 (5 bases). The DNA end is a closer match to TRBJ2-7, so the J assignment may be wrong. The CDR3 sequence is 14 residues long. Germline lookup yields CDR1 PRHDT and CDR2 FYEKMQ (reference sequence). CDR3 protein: CASSLGRGYYEQYF. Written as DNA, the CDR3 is TGTGCCAGCAGCTTAGGCCGGGGTTACTACGAGCAGTACTTC.

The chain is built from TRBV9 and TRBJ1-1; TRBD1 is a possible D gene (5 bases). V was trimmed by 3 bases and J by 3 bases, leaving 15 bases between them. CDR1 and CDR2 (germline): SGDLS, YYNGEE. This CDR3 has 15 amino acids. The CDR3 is CASSGGDSRDTEAFF. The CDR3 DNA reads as TGTGCCAGCAGCGGAGGAGACAGTCGAGACACTGAAGCTTTCTTT.

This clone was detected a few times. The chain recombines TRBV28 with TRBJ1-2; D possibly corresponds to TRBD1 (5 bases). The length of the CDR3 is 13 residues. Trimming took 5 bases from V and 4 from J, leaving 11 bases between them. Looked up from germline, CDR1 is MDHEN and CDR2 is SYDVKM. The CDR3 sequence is CASSVQGAYGYTF. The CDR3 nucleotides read TGTGCCAGCAGTGTGCAGGGCGCCTATGGCTACACCTTC.

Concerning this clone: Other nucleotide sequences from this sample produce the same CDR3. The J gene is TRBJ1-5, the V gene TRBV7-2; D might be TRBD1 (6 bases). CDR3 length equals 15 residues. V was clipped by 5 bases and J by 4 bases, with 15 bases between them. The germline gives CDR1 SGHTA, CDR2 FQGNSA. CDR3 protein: CASSLQGIDNQPQHF. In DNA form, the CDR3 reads TGTGCCAGCAGCCTTCAGGGGATTGATAATCAGCCCCAGCATTTT.